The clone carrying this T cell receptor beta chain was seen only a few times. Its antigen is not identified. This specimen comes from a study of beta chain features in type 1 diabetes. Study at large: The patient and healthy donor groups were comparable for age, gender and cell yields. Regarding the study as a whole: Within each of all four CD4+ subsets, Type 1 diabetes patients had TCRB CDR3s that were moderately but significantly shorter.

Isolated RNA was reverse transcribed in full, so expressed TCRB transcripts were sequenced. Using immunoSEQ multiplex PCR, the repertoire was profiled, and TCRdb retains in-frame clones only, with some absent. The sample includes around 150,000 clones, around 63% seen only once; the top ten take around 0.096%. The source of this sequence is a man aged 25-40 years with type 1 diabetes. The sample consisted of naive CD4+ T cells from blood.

The CDR3 region is CASSVQPGLAKNIQYF. The CDR3 DNA reads as TGTGCCAGCAGCGTCCAACCGGGACTAGCCAAAAACATTCAGTACTTC. The chain has TRBV9 and TRBJ2-4, with a tentative D call TRBD2 (6 bases). Trimming left V 2 bases short and J 0 bases short, with 12 bases between. Per germline, CDR1 SGDLS and CDR2 YYNGEE. This CDR3 spans 16 amino acids. Looking up the rest from reference TRBV9 and TRBJ2-4 gives the full variable domain: DSGVTQTPKHLITATGQRVTLRCSPRSGDLSVYWYQQSLDQGLQFLIQYYNGEERAKGNILERFSAQQFPDLHSELNLSSLELGDSALYFCASSVQPGLAKNIQYFGAGTRLSVL.